Presented here are 10 T cell receptor beta chains from one specimen sequenced in a study of molecular identifiers for immune sequencing clone quantification. TCRdb re-analysed the PCR reads in MiXCR, keeping a single row per CDR3 protein. This table has under 600,000 distinct CDR3 sequences, about 20% appearing once. Sample: naive CD8+ T cells from blood, with Jurkat cell RNA spiked in. Described subset: FACS-sorted CD8+CD4-CCR7+CD45RA+ naive T cells. These receptor sequences come from a human donor in good health. Some libraries in this study had Jurkat cell RNA spiked in.

This clonotype was seen at least ten times. This chain connects TRBV20-1 to TRBJ2-3; 11 bases line up with TRBD2. This CDR3 has 17 amino acids. V shed 0 bases, J shed 3 bases, and the junction held 8 bases outside the gene matches. The germline CDR1 and CDR2 sequences are DFQATT and SNEGSKA (reference sequence). The CDR3 DNA is TGCAGTGCTAGAGAAACAACCGGGACTAGCGGTACAGATACGCAGTATTTT. Residues: CSARETTGTSGTDTQYF.

This clonotype was counted many times. The chain couples TRBV12-5 to TRBJ2-5; the D is unclear. The CDR3 has 15 amino acids. The V and J ends lost 0 bases and 5 bases respectively, with 13 bases between them. CDR1 is LGHNT and CDR2 is FRNRAP in the germline V gene. CDR3 nucleotides: TGTGCTAGTGGTTTGGTAGAGGCTAGGGCTGAGACCCAGTACTTC. Amino acid sequence: CASGLVEARAETQYF.

V gene TRBV15 combines with J gene TRBJ2-6; D gene ambiguous. CDR1 LNHNV and CDR2 YYDKDF come from the germline V gene (reference sequence). V lost 6 bases and J lost 0, with 9 bases in between. The CDR3 contains 15 residues. CDR3 coding DNA: TGTGCCACCAGTCTGGACCTCTCTGGGGCCAACGTCCTGACTTTC. The encoded protein is CATSLDLSGANVLTF.

The chain uses TRBV7-9 and TRBJ1-3; D remains unclear. Trimming shortened V by 5 bases and J by 10 bases, and 24 bases separated the two germline ends. Germline loops: CDR1 SEHNR, CDR2 FQNEAQ (reference sequence). The CDR3 totals 16 residues. CDR3 in amino acids: CASSPLIGSAIRTIYF. Written as DNA, the CDR3 is TGTGCCAGCAGCCCCCTTATTGGCAGTGCAATTAGGACCATATATTTT.

This clonotype was recorded at least ten times. This sequence joins TRBV4-3 and TRBJ1-1; no firm D call. The CDR3 totals 15 residues. Germline V gene data show CDR1 as LGHNA and CDR2 as YSLEER. V was trimmed by 4 bases and J by 0 bases, leaving 12 bases between them. The CDR3 sequence is CASSLSPDMNTEAFF. In DNA form, the CDR3 reads TGCGCCAGCAGCCTTTCACCCGACATGAACACTGAAGCTTTCTTT.

This clonotype showed up just a few times. The V and J genes are TRBV4-1 and TRBJ2-2, with 9 bases fitting TRBD2. V gave up 3 bases and J gave up 1 base; unmatched junction bases: 3. The CDR3 extends over 16 amino acids. Germline V lookup: CDR1 MGHRA, CDR2 YSYEKL. CDR3 sequence (DNA): TGCGCCAGCAGCCACGCTAGCGGGGAGAACACCGGGGAGCTGTTTTTT. Translating it yields CASSHASGENTGELFF.

This clonotype was picked up many times. The chain employs TRBV7-9 and TRBJ2-1, with D possibly being TRBD2 (5 bases). The V gene's germline CDR1 is SEHNR and CDR2 FQNEAQ (reference sequence). The CDR3 is 17 amino acids. V was clipped by 2 bases and J by 7 bases, with 21 bases between them. The CDR3 here is CASSLNEVGVPHNEQFF. In nucleotides, the CDR3 is TGTGCCAGCAGCTTAAATGAGGTGGGAGTCCCGCATAATGAGCAGTTCTTC.

The CDR3 DNA sequence: TGCGCCAGCAGCTTGGTGGGGGGCGACTACGAGCAGTACTTC. Translating it yields CASSLVGGDYEQYF. The gene calls are TRBV5-1 and TRBJ2-7; tentatively, D is TRBD1 or TRBD2 (6 bases each). The CDR3 covers 14 residues. The V gene's germline CDR1 is SGHRS and CDR2 YFSETQ. Between the trimmed V and J ends, which lost 0 bases and 3 bases, there was a span of 10 bases.

As to this clonotype: A much larger clonotype is one base distant, so this may be a read error. The chain has TRBV6-2 or TRBV6-3 and TRBJ2-2; 7 positions match TRBD1. The V gene's germline CDR1 is MNHEY and CDR2 SVGEGT. The junction had 2 bases not matched to a gene; V was cut back by 6 bases and J by 1 base. The length of the CDR3 is 14 residues. The CDR3, as DNA: TGTGCCAGCAGACGGACAGGGAACACCGGGGAGCTGTTTTTT. Protein product: CASRRTGNTGELFF.

This clonotype came up a few times. The chain employs TRBV20-1 and TRBJ1-6; D gene uncertain. CDR1 is DFQATT and CDR2 is SNEGSKA in the germline V gene (reference sequence). V shed 1 base and J shed 8 bases, with 6 bases lying between them. CDR3 size: 12 residues. CDR3 amino acids: CSARVEDSPLHF. The DNA for the CDR3 is TGCAGTGCTAGAGTTGAAGATTCACCCCTCCACTTT.